A single T cell receptor (beta chain) is shown here with its context. No antigen is known for it. The data were obtained in a study of cytomegalovirus exposure and HLA in healthy donors. For the study at large: In a later analysis, the roughly 130 validation repertoires were reported to have used the same platform as the approximately 620 first-cohort repertoires.

This CDR3 contains 13 residues. Losses at the gene ends were 5 bases for V and 3 bases for J; bases not matched to a gene: 4. CDR1 and CDR2 (germline): SEHNR, FQNEAQ (reference sequence). Repertoires were generated with immunoSEQ multiplex PCR, while TCRdb's copy carries only in-frame clones and drops some. Of under 250,000 clones in the sample, roughly 91% were seen once. Regarding the study as a whole: The tendency of first-cohort TCR clusters to co-occur in the roughly 130 validation repertoires was the finding of a later analysis. According to the study, 150 to 200 TCR beta chains were cytomegalovirus-associated.

The J gene is TRBJ2-7, the V gene TRBV7-9; 7 bases fit TRBD1. Material: PBMCs. The receptor was isolated from a woman between 18 and 29 years old in good health and CMV-seropositive. This CDR3 reads CASSAQGDYEQYF. The CDR3 region has the DNA TGTGCCAGCAGCGCCCAGGGGGACTACGAGCAGTACTTC.